This entry lists 25 T cell receptor beta chains sequenced from one sample in a study of CD8+CD57+ T cells in acquired aplastic anemia. Genomic DNA provided the template from which TCR beta VDJ and CDR3 profiles were obtained. MiXCR, applied by TCRdb to the reads, yields one record per CDR3 protein. This table has about 190,000 distinct CDR3 sequences, approximately 50% appearing once. The sequenced sample was sorted CD4+, CD8+, or CD8+CD57+ T cells (not recorded which) from PBMCs. Receptors were obtained from a human donor in good health, serving as a control.

The V gene is TRBV29-1, the J gene TRBJ2-7, with TRBD1 matching 9 bases. The CDR3 is made up of 13 amino acids. Trimming at V came to 5 bases and at J to 3 bases, leaving 5 bases not matched to a gene. Per the germline V gene, CDR1 is SQVTM and CDR2 is ANQGSEA. The CDR3 DNA reads TGCAGCGTTCAGGGACAGGGAGGCTACGAGCAGTACTTC. It translates to CSVQGQGGYEQYF.

The chain employs TRBV7-2 and TRBJ1-2, with 8 bases fitting TRBD1. The CDR3 covers 13 residues. J was trimmed by 8 bases and V by 3 bases; bases with no gene match: 5. Per the germline V gene, CDR1 is SGHTA and CDR2 is FQGNSA. Written as DNA, the CDR3 is TGTGCCAGCAGCTTGAGGGACAGGCCCGGCTACACCTTC. Protein product: CASSLRDRPGYTF.

This clonotype was observed many times. The rearrangement uses TRBV5-4 and TRBJ1-1, with 8 bases identical to TRBD1. Germline V gene data show CDR1 as SGHNT and CDR2 as YYREEE (reference sequence). V shed 1 base and J 0 bases; nucleotides not matched to a gene: 8. The CDR3 has 17 amino acids. The CDR3 reads CASSLTRTGFMNTEAFF. CDR3 sequence (DNA): TGTGCCAGCAGCTTGACCAGGACAGGGTTCATGAACACTGAAGCTTTCTTT.

The V and J genes are TRBV11-3 and TRBJ1-6, with a weak D call TRBD1 (6 bases). V was pared by 3 bases and J by 7 bases, with 13 bases between. The CDR3 totals 15 residues. CDR1 and CDR2 from the germline V gene are SGHNT and YENEEA. CDR3 in DNA: TGTGCCAGCAGCTTCGAGGGACACAAAAATTCACCCCTCCACTTT. Protein product: CASSFEGHKNSPLHF.

This clonotype was observed a handful of times. This sequence joins TRBV3-2 and TRBJ1-1; the D call in the table, TRBD1, was not verified against the DNA. TRBV3-2 corresponds to a pseudogene. The CDR3 covers 15 residues. In DNA form, the CDR3 reads TGTGCCAGCAGTCATTACCGGACAGCGACCACTGGAGCTTTCTTT. This translates into CASSHYRTATTGAFF.

The V call is TRBV7-6, the J call TRBJ2-2; perhaps TRBD1 as D (5 bases). V was shortened by 3 bases and J by 0 bases, with 11 bases between the two germline ends. CDR1 is SGHVS, CDR2 FNYEAQ, per germline. The CDR3 loop spans 16 amino acids. The CDR3 sequence: CASSFADTTNTGELFF. The CDR3 DNA follows: TGTGCCAGCAGCTTTGCGGACACTACGAACACCGGGGAGCTGTTTTTT.

The CDR3 loop reads CASTAIRGQGGQPQHF. The CDR3 coding sequence is TGTGCCAGCACTGCGATCCGGGGACAGGGGGGTCAGCCCCAGCATTTT. The chain joins TRBV7-8 to TRBJ1-5, with 11 bases matching TRBD1. This CDR3 spans 16 amino acids. CDR1 SGHVS and CDR2 FQNEAQ come from the germline V gene. V lost 7 bases and J lost 6; bases outside the gene matches: 11.

CDR3 in DNA: TGCGCCAGCTTCGTTGATGTTGGAACAGATACGCAGTATTTT. Translation: CASFVDVGTDTQYF. This chain joins TRBV5-1 and TRBJ2-3; unclear D gene. Trimming removed 7 bases at V and 3 bases at J, with 15 bases between. The CDR3 consists of 14 residues. Germline V gene sequence: CDR1 SGHRS, CDR2 YFSETQ. The full variable domain, rest sourced from reference TRBV5-1 and TRBJ2-3, is KAGVTQTPRYLIKTRGQQVTLSCSPISGHRSVSWYQQTPGQGLQFLFEYFSETQRNKGNFPGRFSGRQFSNSRSEMNVSTLELGDSALYLCASFVDVGTDTQYFGPGTRLTVL.

The genes are TRBV5-1 and TRBJ1-2; 8 bases match TRBD1. Germline values: CDR1 SGHRS, CDR2 YFSETQ. The CDR3 runs to 12 residues. The junction had 13 bases not matched to a gene; V was cut back by 8 bases and J by 13 bases. CDR3 coding DNA: TGCGCCAGTAGTTTACAGGGGGTCGCTCGCACCTTC. Translation: CASSLQGVARTF.

This clonotype was detected once. The chain joins TRBV7-2 to TRBJ1-2, with a weak D call TRBD1 (6 bases). The CDR3 length is 13 residues. Germline-derived CDR1 and CDR2 are SGHTA and FQGNSA. V shed 6 bases and J shed 6 bases, with 14 bases lying between them. The CDR3 loop is CASRRGQRDGYTF. The CDR3, as DNA: TGTGCCAGCAGACGGGGGCAGCGGGATGGCTACACCTTC.

In its sample, this clonotype was seen many times. This chain links TRBV7-3 with TRBJ2-2; TRBD2 agrees at 9 bases. This CDR3 spans 16 amino acids. The germline V gene encodes CDR1 SGHTA and CDR2 FQGTGA. Trimming took 5 bases from V and 3 from J; bases not matched to a gene: 7. The CDR3 coding sequence is TGTGCCAGCAGCCCCCAGCTAGCGGGATACACCGGGGAGCTGTTTTTT. Protein: CASSPQLAGYTGELFF. Together with reference TRBV7-3 and TRBJ2-2, the CDR3 gives the full variable domain: GAGVSQTPSNKVTEKGKYVELRCDPISGHTALYWYRQSLGQGPEFLIYFQGTGAADDSGLPNDRFFAVRPEGSVSTLKIQRTERGDSAVYLCASSPQLAGYTGELFFGEGSRLTVL.

This clonotype came up once. The chain combines TRBV7-2 with TRBJ2-5, with 9 bases that match TRBD1. CDR1 and CDR2 from the germline V gene are SGHTA and FQGNSA. This CDR3 comprises 14 residues. V dropped 1 base and J dropped 5; count of bases not matched to a gene: 2. The CDR3 is CASSLGGQGETQYF. The CDR3 DNA reads TGTGCCAGCAGCTTAGGAGGACAGGGGGAGACCCAGTACTTC.

Many counts were recorded for this clonotype. V and J are TRBV12-3 or TRBV12-4 and TRBJ1-2; D not certain. The ends were cut back, 2 bases at V and 8 bases at J, with 9 bases in the middle. The CDR3 is 12 amino acids. The CDR3 region has the DNA TGTGCCAGCAGTTTAATAGGGCGAGGCTACACCTTC. Encoded protein: CASSLIGRGYTF.

Comment on this clonotype: One base away lies a much larger clone, so this may be a sequencing read error. This sequence joins TRBV28 and TRBJ1-1, with 8 positions matching TRBD1. CDR3 length: 14 amino acids. Germline CDR1 is MDHEN and CDR2 is SYDVKM. CDR3 bases: TGTGCCAGCAGGAGCCAGGACAGGGCCACTGAAGCTTCCTTT. Amino acid sequence: CASRSQDRATEASF.

V usage is TRBV7-2 and J usage is TRBJ2-7; the D is unclear. The V gene lost 6 bases and the J gene lost 4 bases, with 13 bases spanning the gap. The germline V gene has CDR1 SGHTA and CDR2 FQGNSA. The CDR3 extends over 13 amino acids. The CDR3 reads CASRLSRRYEQYF. CDR3 DNA sequence: TGTGCCAGCAGATTATCAAGGCGGTACGAGCAGTACTTC.

This clonotype has ten or more counts. The V and J genes are TRBV4-2 and TRBJ2-1; TRBD2 agrees at 8 bases. The ends lost 0 bases at V and 9 bases at J; junction bases unmatched: 10. There are 16 residues in the CDR3. From germline, CDR1 is LGHNA and CDR2 YNFKEQ. CDR3 in amino acids: CASSQDLTGGPVEQFF. The CDR3 nucleotides are TGTGCCAGCAGCCAAGATCTAACGGGGGGGCCGGTTGAGCAGTTCTTC.

V and J are TRBV4-1 and TRBJ1-2, with unresolved D. This CDR3 contains 13 residues. Germline lookup yields CDR1 MGHRA and CDR2 YSYEKL. Trimming removed 3 bases at V and 10 bases at J, with 15 bases between. The CDR3 bases are TGCGCCAGCAGCCATTCCGGCCGCCGTGACTACACCTTC. It specifies CASSHSGRRDYTF.

This clonotype has a handful of counts. Being one base from a much bigger clone, this may be a read error. V is TRBV7-2 and J is TRBJ2-5; 9 bases agree with TRBD1. Per germline, CDR1 SGHTA and CDR2 FQGNSA. The CDR3 runs 16 residues. The CDR3 coding sequence is TGTGCCAGCAGCTTAGCGATGACAGGGGGACAAGGGACCCAGTACTTC. Amino acids: CASSLAMTGGQGTQYF.

This chain connects TRBV7-9 to TRBJ2-3, with TRBD2 identical over 9 bases. Germline V gene data show CDR1 as SEHNR and CDR2 as FQNEAQ (reference sequence). CDR3 size: 15 residues. With 3 bases clipped from V and 0 bases from J, the junction kept 1 base outside the gene matches. This chain's CDR3 is CASSLAGGSTDTQYF. The CDR3 DNA is TGTGCCAGCAGCTTGGCGGGAGGGAGCACAGATACGCAGTATTTT.

V and J are TRBV20-1 and TRBJ2-1; 8 bases are a match to TRBD2. Germline CDR1 DFQATT, CDR2 SNEGSKA (reference sequence). After removal of 6 bases from V and 4 bases from J, the junction contained 17 bases not matched to a gene. This CDR3 has 17 amino acids. As DNA, the CDR3 is TGCAGTGCGGAAGGGACTGGAGTAGCGGGGAATTACAATGAGCAGTTCTTC. Its protein product is CSAEGTGVAGNYNEQFF.

This clonotype showed up just once. One junction end disagrees with the germline gene, perhaps due to a read error. The V and J genes are TRBV29-1 and TRBJ2-1, with D possibly being TRBD1 (6 bases). The CDR3 has 18 residues. Per germline, CDR1 SQVTM and CDR2 ANQGSEA. Here the CDR3 reads CASSIASNRDQGANEQFF. The CDR3 DNA is TGTGCCAGTAGTATTGCCAGCAACAGGGACCAAGGGGCTAATGAGCAGTTCTTC.

This chain connects TRBV15 to TRBJ1-2; TRBD1 might be the D (5 bases). This CDR3 contains 15 residues. V was clipped by 0 bases and J by 2 bases, with 10 bases between them. Germline values: CDR1 LNHNV, CDR2 YYDKDF (reference sequence). The CDR3 sequence: CATSRDRWGNYGYTF. Here the CDR3 DNA reads TGTGCCACCAGCAGAGATAGATGGGGCAACTATGGCTACACCTTC.

This clonotype showed up just once. The gene calls are TRBV11-1 and TRBJ2-5; 11 bases align to TRBD1. Germline values: CDR1 SGHAT, CDR2 FQDESV (reference sequence). With 2 bases clipped from V and 7 bases from J, the junction kept 6 bases outside the gene matches. This CDR3 comprises 15 residues. The CDR3 sequence is CASSLRTGGSGTQYF. CDR3 nucleotide sequence: TGTGCCAGCAGCTTAAGGACAGGGGGCAGCGGGACCCAGTACTTC.

This clonotype occurred once. V gene TRBV7-3 combines with J gene TRBJ2-3; TRBD2 might be the D (7 bases). Germline values: CDR1 SGHTA, CDR2 FQGTGA. V was trimmed by 5 bases and J by 8 bases, leaving 20 bases between them. This CDR3 is 15 amino acids long. The CDR3 coding sequence is TGTGCCAGCAGCCCTCGAGGGGGGGGACCCACTACGCAGTATTTT. Its translation: CASSPRGGGPTTQYF. Looking up the rest from reference TRBV7-3 and TRBJ2-3 gives the full variable domain: GAGVSQTPSNKVTEKGKYVELRCDPISGHTALYWYRQSLGQGPEFLIYFQGTGAADDSGLPNDRFFAVRPEGSVSTLKIQRTERGDSAVYLCASSPRGGGPTTQYFGPGTRLTVL.

The rearrangement links TRBV20-1 to TRBJ2-3; 7 bases are shared with TRBD2. CDR3 length: 15 amino acids. V gave up 2 bases and J gave up 2 bases; unmatched junction bases: 7. CDR1 and CDR2 (germline): DFQATT, SNEGSKA (reference sequence). CDR3 amino acids: CSARLLASNTDTQYF. CDR3 nucleotides: TGCAGTGCTAGATTACTAGCGTCGAACACAGATACGCAGTATTTT.